A single sample is the source of the 12 T cell receptor beta chains below, sequenced in a study of shared clonotypes between healthy human individuals. The naive CD8 fraction comprised CD45RO-negative cells positively selected for CCR7 and excluded terminally differentiated effector memory CD45RA+ cells. Repertoires were generated with immunoSEQ multiplex PCR, while TCRdb's copy carries only in-frame clones and drops some. Of roughly 770,000 clones in the sample, approximately 96% were seen once. What was sequenced was naive CD8+ T cells sorted from blood. The receptors derive from a man aged 30-40 years in good health.

V gene TRBV11-2 combines with J gene TRBJ2-2; weak D call: TRBD1 (6 bases). The length of the CDR3 is 19 residues. Germline CDR1 reads SGHAT; CDR2 reads FQNNGV. V lost 5 bases to trimming and J lost 0 bases, with 22 bases between them. The CDR3 DNA sequence: TGTGCCAGCAGCCCCCCGGACAGCCACCTCTTCGCGAACACCGGGGAGCTGTTTTTT. Residues: CASSPPDSHLFANTGELFF.

The rearrangement links TRBV9 to TRBJ2-5; 11 positions agree with TRBD2. Germline V gene sequence: CDR1 SGDLS, CDR2 YYNGEE. CDR3 length: 16 amino acids. Trimming removed 2 bases from V and 1 base from J; junction bases left unmatched: 4. The CDR3 nucleotides are TGTGCCAGCAGCGTCGGACTAGCGGGCTTCCAAGAGACCCAGTACTTC. As protein: CASSVGLAGFQETQYF. Variable domain in full (rest from reference TRBV9 and TRBJ2-5): DSGVTQTPKHLITATGQRVTLRCSPRSGDLSVYWYQQSLDQGLQFLIQYYNGEERAKGNILERFSAQQFPDLHSELNLSSLELGDSALYFCASSVGLAGFQETQYFGPGTRLLVL.

The V and J genes are TRBV5-1 and TRBJ2-1, with D unclear. CDR1 SGHRS and CDR2 YFSETQ come from the germline V gene. V was trimmed by 3 bases and J by 4 bases, leaving 5 bases between them. This CDR3 region has 12 residues. The CDR3 bases are TGCGCCAGCAGCTCGCGTTACAATGAGCAGTTCTTC. Amino acid sequence: CASSSRYNEQFF.

Of note for this clone: In the same sample, other DNA sequences code for this CDR3. The chain couples TRBV2 to TRBJ2-7; 9 bases are shared with TRBD1. Germline CDR1 is SNHLY and CDR2 is FYNNEI. The CDR3 length is 12 residues. J was trimmed by 5 bases and V by 8 bases; bases with no gene match: 4. This CDR3 reads CASRDRVHEQYF. The DNA for the CDR3 is TGTGCCAGCCGGGACAGGGTTCACGAGCAGTACTTC.

V and J are TRBV10-1 and TRBJ2-7; the D gene could be TRBD1 or TRBD2 (5 bases each). This CDR3 has 14 residues. Germline CDR1 and CDR2: WNHNN and SYGVQD (reference sequence). Trimming cost V 2 bases and J 3 bases, with 11 bases left between them. Here the CDR3 reads CASSEEGKDYEQYF. CDR3 nucleotides: TGCGCCAGCAGTGAGGAGGGGAAGGACTACGAGCAGTACTTC.

This chain joins TRBV27 and TRBJ2-1; D might be TRBD1 (6 bases). V lost 4 bases and J 8 bases, leaving 12 bases between the germline ends. CDR1 and CDR2 (germline): MNHEY, SMNVEV (reference sequence). CDR3 length: 13 residues. This CDR3 reads CASSYLGGDEQFF. CDR3 DNA: TGTGCCAGCAGTTACCTTGGGGGCGATGAGCAGTTCTTC.

The V call is TRBV27, the J call TRBJ2-1, with D uncertain. V was pared by 5 bases and J by 8 bases, with 10 bases between. Germline V gene lookup returns CDR1 MNHEY and CDR2 SMNVEV (reference sequence). CDR3 size: 12 residues. CDR3 in amino acids: CASSTPLDEQFF. As DNA, the CDR3 is TGTGCCAGCAGTACCCCCCTGGATGAGCAGTTCTTC.

The table lists this clone with a count of one. The chain carries TRBV7-2 and TRBJ2-1; 8 bases line up with TRBD2. This CDR3 contains 13 residues. V was pared by 2 bases and J by 6 bases, with 0 bases of the junction left unmatched. Per the germline V gene, CDR1 is SGHTA and CDR2 is FQGNSA. For the CDR3, the DNA is TGTGCCAGCAGCTTACTAGCGGGCAATGAGCAGTTCTTC. It translates to CASSLLAGNEQFF.

A note on this clone: The sample holds other DNA sequences that translate to the same CDR3. The CDR3 protein is CASSVSGTGGYEQYF. The CDR3 DNA reads TGTGCCAGCAGCGTCTCCGGGACAGGGGGCTACGAGCAGTACTTC. The chain is built from TRBV9 and TRBJ2-7, with 11 positions matching TRBD1. CDR1 and CDR2 from the germline V gene are SGDLS and YYNGEE. The junction had 4 bases not matched to a gene; V was cut back by 2 bases and J by 3 bases. This CDR3 has 15 residues. The whole variable domain, remainder taken from reference TRBV9 and TRBJ2-7, is DSGVTQTPKHLITATGQRVTLRCSPRSGDLSVYWYQQSLDQGLQFLIQYYNGEERAKGNILERFSAQQFPDLHSELNLSSLELGDSALYFCASSVSGTGGYEQYFGPGTRLTVT.

V gene TRBV28 combines with J gene TRBJ2-7; 11 positions match TRBD1. CDR1 and CDR2 from the germline V gene are MDHEN and SYDVKM. V gave up 2 bases and J gave up 3 bases; unmatched junction bases: 0. The CDR3 runs 14 residues. The CDR3 bases are TGTGCCAGCAGTTTAGGGACAGGGGGCTACGAGCAGTACTTC. Protein sequence: CASSLGTGGYEQYF.

The chain has TRBV27 and TRBJ1-1; D gene ambiguous. The length of the CDR3 is 15 residues. Trimming took off 1 base at V and 2 bases at J, with 11 bases between the two ends. Germline V CDR1 and CDR2: MNHEY, SMNVEV (reference sequence). The CDR3 is CASSLYRPINTEAFF. Written as DNA, the CDR3 is TGTGCCAGCAGTTTATACAGACCGATAAACACTGAAGCTTTCTTT.

V usage is TRBV11-2 and J usage is TRBJ2-7; weak D call: TRBD2 (6 bases). The V gene's germline CDR1 is SGHAT and CDR2 FQNNGV. CDR3 length equals 13 residues. V lost 5 bases to trimming and J lost 0 bases, with 8 bases between them. The CDR3 DNA sequence: TGTGCCAGCAGCCCGGGAGTCTCCTACGAGCAGTACTTC. The encoded protein is CASSPGVSYEQYF.